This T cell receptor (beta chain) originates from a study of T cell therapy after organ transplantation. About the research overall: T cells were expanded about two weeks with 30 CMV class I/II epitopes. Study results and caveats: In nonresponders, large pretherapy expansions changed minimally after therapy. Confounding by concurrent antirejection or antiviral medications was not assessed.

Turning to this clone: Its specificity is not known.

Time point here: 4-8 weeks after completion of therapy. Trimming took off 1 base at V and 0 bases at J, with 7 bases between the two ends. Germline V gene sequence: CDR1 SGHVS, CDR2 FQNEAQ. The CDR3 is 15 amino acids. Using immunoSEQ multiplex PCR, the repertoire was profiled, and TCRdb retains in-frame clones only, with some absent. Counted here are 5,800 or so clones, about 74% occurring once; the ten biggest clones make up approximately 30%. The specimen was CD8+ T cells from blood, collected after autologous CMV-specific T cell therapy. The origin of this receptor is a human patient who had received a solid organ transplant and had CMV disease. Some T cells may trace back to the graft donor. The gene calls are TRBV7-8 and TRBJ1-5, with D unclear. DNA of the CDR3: TGTGCCAGCAGCTTAGACAGAAATAGCAATCAGCCCCAGCATTTT. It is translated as CASSLDRNSNQPQHF. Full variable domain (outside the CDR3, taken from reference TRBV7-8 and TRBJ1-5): GAGVSQSPRYKVAKRGQDVALRCDPISGHVSLFWYQQALGQGPEFLTYFQNEAQLDKSGLPSDRFFAERPEGSVSTLKIQRTQQEDSAVYLCASSLDRNSNQPQHFGDGTRLSIL.